This TCR beta chain is drawn from a study of T cell responses to AZD1222 COVID-19 vaccine. General observations from the study: Increased Spike-specific TCR breadth and depth were observed after two AZD1222 doses. Repertoires in all cases were sampled only once the peak T cell response had passed. At study baseline, merely six AZD1222 recipients were seropositive. Most donors were white British and more were female, and clonal diversity was possibly underestimated.

The repertoire was sequenced with immunoSEQ multiplex PCR; TCRdb's copy has only in-frame clones and lacks some. Among fewer than 150,000 clones, about 90% were seen once, and the ten largest hold roughly 10%. The CDR3 is made up of 15 amino acids. The germline gives CDR1 SSHAT, CDR2 FNYEAQ (reference sequence). As for this clone: Its target is not known. The junction departs from germline at one end; a sequencing error may be responsible.

The receptor was isolated from an adult in good health. The rearrangement links TRBV7-7 to TRBJ2-7; D is perhaps TRBD1 (7 bases). The source was peripheral blood, collected on day 0 of AZD1222 vaccination. The CDR3 DNA reads TGTGCTAGCAGCTTAGCGCGGGACAGCTCCTACGAGCAGTACTTC. This encodes CASSLARDSSYEQYF.